This T cell receptor (beta chain) was recorded in a study of tumor and adjacent non-tumor tissue in lung cancer (dated by TCRdb to between 2018 and 2020). Notes on the research overall: Of the cohort, over 9 patients had adenocarcinoma, 2 had squamous cell carcinoma and 1 had small cell lung cancer. The approximately 15 enrolled patients, of whom 10 were men and 5 were women, were aged roughly 31 to 85 years and were diagnosed with TNM stage I to III disease. In total, sequencing yielded 100 million to 150 million productive TCRbeta reads, which works out to an average of approximately 4 million reads per sample. The study compared bulk TCRbeta repertoires from lung tumor tissue and matched distant non-tumor lung tissue of over 13 lung cancer patients. TCRbeta CDR3 sequencing was performed on approximately 30 paired specimens, with one tumor sample and one normal lung sample collected per patient.

The germline V gene (reference sequence) gives CDR1 as SEHNR and CDR2 as FQNEAQ. The cysteine opens and the phenylalanine closes a CDR3 of 12 amino acids. Of all the DNA, just the CDR3 is kept, 36 bases in frame from base 1. RNA was isolated from bulk unsorted tissue, and RNA quality was assessed with a NanoDrop ND-1000 and an Agilent 2100. Newly diagnosed lung cancer patients without prior chemotherapy who had been admitted for thoracic surgery in China between August and November 2014 were enrolled as donors. Anyone who had undergone radiotherapy or chemotherapy before, or who had another cancer at the same time, was left out of the study. Pieces of surgical tissue measuring roughly 1-2.1 cm3 were kept in RNAlater solution and stored at -80 degrees C until use. Concerning this clonotype itself: Its antigen specificity is not known. It may be a read error: a sequence one base away is much more abundant.

Summary of the overall study and its limitations: Only about 15 patients were in the cohort, and the authors stated that larger samples and more detailed clinical data are needed. Peripheral blood was not sequenced, so blood TCRbeta repertoires in these lung cancer patients were not examined. Tumor tissue showed significantly greater TCR diversity (inverse Simpson) than normal lung tissue (roughly 390 vs 170, P = 0.0075, Mann-Whitney U test). Significantly higher TCR diversity was found in younger patients, and higher tumor TCR diversity was associated with shorter overall and disease-free survival. The top 100 clones accounted for a significantly larger cumulative portion of the repertoire in normal lung than in tumor tissue. Neither the sequencing platform nor unique molecular identifiers are named or mentioned anywhere in the methods.

Receptors were amplified or captured by multiplex PCR. Sequencing relied on an Illumina HiSeq 2500. TCRbeta libraries were built by three rounds of nested PCR using primers (Table S4), following protocols modified from ARM-PCR. PCR products of 200-500 bp were gel-excised and purified with the QIAquick gel extraction kit before sequencing. On the study's bioinformatics: Trimmomatic was used to clean the reads, FLASH was used to merge the reads into complete CDR3 sequences, and MiTCR was used to assign the reads to V(D)J germline segments. VDJtools was used to compute clonal diversity as the inverse Simpson's index. In-frame sequences without a premature stop codon were defined as productive reads. TCRdb reran the public reads through fastp at Q25 and MiXCR, keeping productive beta chains. Merged by CDR3 protein, the rows form single entries marked with the most common genes and DNA. TCRdb, not the authors, supplied the V and J calls. The sample has tens of thousands of distinct CDR3 sequences on record, just over 65% of them singletons. The ten biggest clones cover roughly 18% of the sample.

The chain links TRBV7-9 with TRBJ2-2; confidence is insufficient to name the D gene. The sample comprised lung tumor tissue. The sequence was obtained from a man in his fifties or sixties with non-small cell lung cancer. The CDR3 here reads CANSFSTGELFF. The DNA sequence is given as TGTGCCAACAGCTTTAGCACCGGGGAGCTGTTTTTT.